This TCR beta chain was sequenced in a study of blood T cell repertoires in COVID-19. Study as a whole: Donors in the United States, Italy and Spain gave samples during acute or convalescent COVID-19. T cells, B-cell-depleted T cells, or PBMCs supplied cDNA or gDNA.

The CDR3 sequence is 15 residues long. Per germline, CDR1 SNHLY and CDR2 FYNNEI. The V and J ends lost 0 bases and 5 bases respectively, with 13 bases between them. This table comes from immunoSEQ multiplex PCR, and its TCRdb copy is limited to in-frame clones, with some not included. The data show approximately 160,000 clones, over 75% seen once. Specimen: peripheral blood. The genes are TRBV2 and TRBJ1-2; D not certain. This sequence was found in a man in his 70s with acute or convalescent COVID-19. In nucleotides, the CDR3 is TGTGCCAGCAGTGAAGCCCTTGGAGATAGGTATGGCTACACCTTC. This encodes CASSEALGDRYGYTF.